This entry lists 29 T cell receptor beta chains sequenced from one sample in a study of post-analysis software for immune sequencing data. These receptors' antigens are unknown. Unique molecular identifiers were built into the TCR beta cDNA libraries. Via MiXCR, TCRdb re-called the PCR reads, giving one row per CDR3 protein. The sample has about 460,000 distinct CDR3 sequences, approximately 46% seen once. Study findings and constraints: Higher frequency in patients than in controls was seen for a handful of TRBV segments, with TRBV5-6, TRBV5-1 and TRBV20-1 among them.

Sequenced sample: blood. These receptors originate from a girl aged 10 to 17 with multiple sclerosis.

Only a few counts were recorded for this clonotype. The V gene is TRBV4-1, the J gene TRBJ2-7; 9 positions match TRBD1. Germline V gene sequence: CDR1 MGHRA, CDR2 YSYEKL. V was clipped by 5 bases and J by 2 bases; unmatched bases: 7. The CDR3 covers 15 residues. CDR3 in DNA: TGCGCCAGCAGCACTAGAACAGGGGGCACCTACGAGCAGTACTTC. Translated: CASSTRTGGTYEQYF.

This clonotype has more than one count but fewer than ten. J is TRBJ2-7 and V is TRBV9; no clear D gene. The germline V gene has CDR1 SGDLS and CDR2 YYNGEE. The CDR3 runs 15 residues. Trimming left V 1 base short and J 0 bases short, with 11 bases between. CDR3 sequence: CASSVRAAVSYEQYF. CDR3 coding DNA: TGTGCCAGCAGCGTAAGGGCGGCGGTCTCCTACGAGCAGTACTTC.

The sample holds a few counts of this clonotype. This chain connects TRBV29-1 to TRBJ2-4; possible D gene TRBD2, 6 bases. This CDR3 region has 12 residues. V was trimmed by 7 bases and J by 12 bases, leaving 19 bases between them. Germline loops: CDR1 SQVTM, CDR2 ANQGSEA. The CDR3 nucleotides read TGCAGCGCCGGGGGAATGATGGAAAATCAGTACTTC. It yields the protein CSAGGMMENQYF.

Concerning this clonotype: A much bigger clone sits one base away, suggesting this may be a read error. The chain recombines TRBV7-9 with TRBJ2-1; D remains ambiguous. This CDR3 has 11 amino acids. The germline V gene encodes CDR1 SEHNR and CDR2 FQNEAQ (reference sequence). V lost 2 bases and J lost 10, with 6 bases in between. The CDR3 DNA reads TGTGCCAGCAGCTTATATGGGGAGCAGTTCTTC. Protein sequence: CASSLYGEQFF.

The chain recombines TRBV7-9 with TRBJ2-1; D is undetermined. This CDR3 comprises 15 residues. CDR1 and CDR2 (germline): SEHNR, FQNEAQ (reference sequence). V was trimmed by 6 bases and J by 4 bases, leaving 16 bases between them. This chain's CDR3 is CASSEGRPMYNEQFF. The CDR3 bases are TGTGCCAGCAGTGAAGGACGACCGATGTACAATGAGCAGTTCTTC.

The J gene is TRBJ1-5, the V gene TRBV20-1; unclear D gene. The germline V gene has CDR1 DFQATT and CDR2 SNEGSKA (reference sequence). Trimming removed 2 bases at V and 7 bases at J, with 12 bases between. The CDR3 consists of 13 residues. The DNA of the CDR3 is TGCAGTGCTAGAATGCGGGGTCAACAGCCCCAGCATTTT. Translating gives CSARMRGQQPQHF.

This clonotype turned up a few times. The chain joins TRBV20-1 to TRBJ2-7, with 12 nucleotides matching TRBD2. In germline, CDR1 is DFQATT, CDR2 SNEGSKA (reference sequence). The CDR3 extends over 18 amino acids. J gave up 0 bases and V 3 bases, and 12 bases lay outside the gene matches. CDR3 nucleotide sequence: TGCAGTGCTAGGACGACTAGCGGGAGAACCCCTCCCTCCTACGAGCAGTACTTC. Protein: CSARTTSGRTPPSYEQYF.

CDR3 amino acids: CASSDGLAGYEQYF. In DNA, the CDR3 is TGCGCCAGCAGTGACGGTCTAGCGGGTTACGAGCAGTACTTC. This rearrangement joins TRBV10-1 to TRBJ2-7; 8 nucleotides agree with TRBD2. The CDR3 covers 14 residues. Trimming at V came to 3 bases and at J to 4 bases, leaving 5 bases not matched to a gene. CDR1 WNHNN and CDR2 SYGVQD come from the germline V gene (reference sequence).

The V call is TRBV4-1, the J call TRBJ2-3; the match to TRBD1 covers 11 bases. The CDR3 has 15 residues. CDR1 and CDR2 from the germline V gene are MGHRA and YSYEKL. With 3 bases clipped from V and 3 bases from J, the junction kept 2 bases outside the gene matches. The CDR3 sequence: CASSHGDRGTDTQYF. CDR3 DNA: TGCGCCAGCAGCCACGGGGACAGGGGGACAGATACGCAGTATTTT.

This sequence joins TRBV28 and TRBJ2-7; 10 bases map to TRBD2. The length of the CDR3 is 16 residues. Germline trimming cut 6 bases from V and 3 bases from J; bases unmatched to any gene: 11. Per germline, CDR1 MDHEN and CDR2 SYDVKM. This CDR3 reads CASRPSGLAGDYEQYF. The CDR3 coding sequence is TGTGCCAGCAGACCTTCGGGGCTAGCGGGAGACTACGAGCAGTACTTC.

The CDR3 protein is CSARGHGGGPPYEQYF. Here the CDR3 DNA reads TGCAGTGCTAGAGGTCACGGGGGAGGGCCTCCCTACGAGCAGTACTTC. The gene calls are TRBV20-1 and TRBJ2-7, with 7 bases matching TRBD2. After removal of 1 base from V and 2 bases from J, the junction contained 11 bases not matched to a gene. Germline assignment: CDR1 DFQATT and CDR2 SNEGSKA (reference sequence). The CDR3 is 16 amino acids.

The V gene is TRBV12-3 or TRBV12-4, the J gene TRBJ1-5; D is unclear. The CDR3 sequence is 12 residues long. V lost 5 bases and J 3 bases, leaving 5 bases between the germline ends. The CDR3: CASSGLNQPQHF. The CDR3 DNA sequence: TGTGCCAGCAGTGGACTCAATCAGCCCCAGCATTTT.

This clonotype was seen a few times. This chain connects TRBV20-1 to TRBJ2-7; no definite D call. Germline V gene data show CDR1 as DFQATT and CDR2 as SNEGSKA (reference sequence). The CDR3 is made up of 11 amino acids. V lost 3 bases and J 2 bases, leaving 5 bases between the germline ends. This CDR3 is CSASETYEQYF. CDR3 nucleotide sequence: TGCAGTGCTAGCGAAACCTACGAGCAGTACTTC.

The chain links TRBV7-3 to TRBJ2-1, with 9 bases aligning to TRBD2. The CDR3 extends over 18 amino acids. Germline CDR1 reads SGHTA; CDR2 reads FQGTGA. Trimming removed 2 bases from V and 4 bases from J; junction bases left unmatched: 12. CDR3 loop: CASSLHVPPTSGYNEQFF. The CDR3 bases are TGTGCCAGCAGCTTACACGTTCCTCCGACTAGCGGTTACAATGAGCAGTTCTTC.

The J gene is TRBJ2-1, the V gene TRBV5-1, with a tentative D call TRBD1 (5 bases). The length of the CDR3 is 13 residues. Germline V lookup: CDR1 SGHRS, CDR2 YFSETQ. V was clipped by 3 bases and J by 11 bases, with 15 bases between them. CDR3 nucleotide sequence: TGCGCCAGCAGCTCCGAGACAGTTATAAAGCAGTTCTTC. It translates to CASSSETVIKQFF.

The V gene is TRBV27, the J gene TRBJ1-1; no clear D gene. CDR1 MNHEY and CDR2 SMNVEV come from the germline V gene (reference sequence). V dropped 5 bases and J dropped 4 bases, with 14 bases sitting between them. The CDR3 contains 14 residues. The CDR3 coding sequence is TGTGCCAGCAGTCCCTCGGGAGGGATCACTGAAGCTTTCTTT. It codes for CASSPSGGITEAFF.

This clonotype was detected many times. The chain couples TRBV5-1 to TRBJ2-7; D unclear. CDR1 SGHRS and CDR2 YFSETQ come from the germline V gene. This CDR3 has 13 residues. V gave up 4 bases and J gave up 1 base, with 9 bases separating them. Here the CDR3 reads CASSDGRSYEQYF. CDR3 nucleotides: TGCGCCAGCAGCGACGGCCGATCCTACGAGCAGTACTTC.

CDR3 protein: CASSFRGQNYEQYF. CDR3 in DNA: TGTGCCAGCAGTTTCAGGGGCCAAAACTACGAGCAGTACTTC. The chain couples TRBV27 to TRBJ2-4, with TRBD1 as a possible D gene (6 bases). The end of the DNA aligns better with TRBJ2-7, so the J call may be wrong. The CDR3 is 14 residues long. The germline gives CDR1 MNHEY, CDR2 SMNVEV (reference sequence).

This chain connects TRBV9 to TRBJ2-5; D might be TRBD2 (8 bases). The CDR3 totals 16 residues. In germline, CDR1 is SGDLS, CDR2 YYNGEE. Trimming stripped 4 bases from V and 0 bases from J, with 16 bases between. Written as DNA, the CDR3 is TGTGCCAGCAGCCTCGGGAGGGGGCTGTACCAAGAGACCCAGTACTTC. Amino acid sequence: CASSLGRGLYQETQYF.

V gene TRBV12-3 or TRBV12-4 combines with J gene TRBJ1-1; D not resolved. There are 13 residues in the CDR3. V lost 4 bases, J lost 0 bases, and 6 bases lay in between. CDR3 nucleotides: TGTGCCAGCAGTTACTTCCTGAACACTGAAGCTTTCTTT. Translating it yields CASSYFLNTEAFF.

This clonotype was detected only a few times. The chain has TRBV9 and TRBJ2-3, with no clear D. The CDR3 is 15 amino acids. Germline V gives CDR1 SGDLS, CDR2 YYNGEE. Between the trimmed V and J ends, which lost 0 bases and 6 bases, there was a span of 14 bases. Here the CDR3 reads CASSVATAPLDTQYF. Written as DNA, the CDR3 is TGTGCCAGCAGCGTAGCTACGGCCCCACTCGATACGCAGTATTTT.

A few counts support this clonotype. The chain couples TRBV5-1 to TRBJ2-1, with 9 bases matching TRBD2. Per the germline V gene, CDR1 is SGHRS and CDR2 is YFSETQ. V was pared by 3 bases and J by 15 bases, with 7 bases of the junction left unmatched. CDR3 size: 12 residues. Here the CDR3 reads CASSYSGSWSFF. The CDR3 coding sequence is TGCGCCAGCAGCTATAGCGGGAGTTGGTCGTTCTTC. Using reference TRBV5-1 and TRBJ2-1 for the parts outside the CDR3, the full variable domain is KAGVTQTPRYLIKTRGQQVTLSCSPISGHRSVSWYQQTPGQGLQFLFEYFSETQRNKGNFPGRFSGRQFSNSRSEMNVSTLELGDSALYLCASSYSGSWSFFGPGTRLTVL.

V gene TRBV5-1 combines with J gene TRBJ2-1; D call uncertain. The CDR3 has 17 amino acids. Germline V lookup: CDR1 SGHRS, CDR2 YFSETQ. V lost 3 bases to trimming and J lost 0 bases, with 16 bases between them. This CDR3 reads CASSSTSRVTSYNEQFF. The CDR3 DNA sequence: TGCGCCAGCAGCTCGACTTCCAGAGTCACCTCCTACAATGAGCAGTTCTTC. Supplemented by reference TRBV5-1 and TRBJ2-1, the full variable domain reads KAGVTQTPRYLIKTRGQQVTLSCSPISGHRSVSWYQQTPGQGLQFLFEYFSETQRNKGNFPGRFSGRQFSNSRSEMNVSTLELGDSALYLCASSSTSRVTSYNEQFFGPGTRLTVL.

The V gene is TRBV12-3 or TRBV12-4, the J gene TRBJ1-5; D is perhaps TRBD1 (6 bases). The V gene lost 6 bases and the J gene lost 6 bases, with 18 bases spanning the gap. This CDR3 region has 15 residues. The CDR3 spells CASSPRPGDSQPQHF. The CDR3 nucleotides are TGTGCCAGCAGCCCCAGGCCAGGGGATAGTCAGCCCCAGCATTTT.

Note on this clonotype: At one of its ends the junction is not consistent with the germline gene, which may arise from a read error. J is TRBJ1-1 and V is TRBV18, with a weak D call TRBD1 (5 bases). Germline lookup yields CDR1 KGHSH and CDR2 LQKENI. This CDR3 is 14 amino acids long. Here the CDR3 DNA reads TGTACCAGCTCACCTTGGGACCAGAACACTGAAGCTTTCTTT. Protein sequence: CTSSPWDQNTEAFF.

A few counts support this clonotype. For the CDR3, the DNA is TGTGCCATCAGGCAGGGGAACGAGCAGTACTTC. This encodes CAIRQGNEQYF. The V and J genes are TRBV10-3 and TRBJ2-7; D might be TRBD1 (6 bases). Germline CDR1 and CDR2: ENHRY and SYGVKD. Trimming shortened V by 6 bases and J by 5 bases, and 8 bases separated the two germline ends. CDR3 length: 11 residues.

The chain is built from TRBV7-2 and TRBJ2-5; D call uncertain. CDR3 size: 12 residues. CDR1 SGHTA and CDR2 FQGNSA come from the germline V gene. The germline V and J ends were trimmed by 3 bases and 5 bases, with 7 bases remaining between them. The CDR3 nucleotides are TGTGCCAGCAGCTTTCCGATGGAGACCCAGTACTTC. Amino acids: CASSFPMETQYF.

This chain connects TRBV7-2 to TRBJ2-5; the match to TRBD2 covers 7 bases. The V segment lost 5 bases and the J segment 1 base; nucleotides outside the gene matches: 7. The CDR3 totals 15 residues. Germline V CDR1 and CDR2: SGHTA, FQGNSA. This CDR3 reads CASSRASGFQETQYF. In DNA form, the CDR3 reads TGTGCCAGCAGCCGAGCTAGCGGCTTCCAAGAGACCCAGTACTTC.

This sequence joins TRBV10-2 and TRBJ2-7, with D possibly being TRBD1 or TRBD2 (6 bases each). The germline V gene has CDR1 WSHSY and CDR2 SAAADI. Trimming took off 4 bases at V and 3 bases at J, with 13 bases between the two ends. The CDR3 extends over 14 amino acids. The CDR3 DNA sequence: TGCGCCAGCAGTGCGGATAGGGGGGACTACGAGCAGTACTTC. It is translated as CASSADRGDYEQYF.